The clone carrying this T cell receptor (beta chain) occurred a few times. Its target is unknown. The sample is drawn from a study of response to subunit inactivated influenza vaccine. Germline V lookup: CDR1 SGHTA, CDR2 FQGNSA. With 3 bases removed from V and 1 base from J, the gap between germline ends came to 13 bases. This CDR3 comprises 15 residues. Via MiXCR, TCRdb re-called the RT-PCR reads, giving one row per CDR3 protein. The sample consists of 610,000 or so distinct CDR3 sequences, 14% of them appearing once. Study results and limitations: Authors proposed each seasonal influenza vaccination draws in few new T cells.

The J gene is TRBJ2-7, the V gene TRBV7-2; the D gene is possibly TRBD2 (6 bases). This clonotype was obtained from a man in his fifties who received an inactivated influenza vaccine. Sequencing used PBMCs from blood, obtained 12 days after vaccination. CDR3: CASSLEGRGSYEQYF. The CDR3 DNA sequence: TGTGCCAGCAGCTTGGAGGGGCGCGGGTCCTACGAGCAGTACTTC. The variable domain in full, with the rest retrieved from reference TRBV7-2 and TRBJ2-7, is GAGVSQSPSNKVTEKGKDVELRCDPISGHTALYWYRQSLGQGLEFLIYFQGNSAPDKSGLPSDRFSAERTGGSVSTLTIQRTQQEDSAVYLCASSLEGRGSYEQYFGPGTRLTVT.